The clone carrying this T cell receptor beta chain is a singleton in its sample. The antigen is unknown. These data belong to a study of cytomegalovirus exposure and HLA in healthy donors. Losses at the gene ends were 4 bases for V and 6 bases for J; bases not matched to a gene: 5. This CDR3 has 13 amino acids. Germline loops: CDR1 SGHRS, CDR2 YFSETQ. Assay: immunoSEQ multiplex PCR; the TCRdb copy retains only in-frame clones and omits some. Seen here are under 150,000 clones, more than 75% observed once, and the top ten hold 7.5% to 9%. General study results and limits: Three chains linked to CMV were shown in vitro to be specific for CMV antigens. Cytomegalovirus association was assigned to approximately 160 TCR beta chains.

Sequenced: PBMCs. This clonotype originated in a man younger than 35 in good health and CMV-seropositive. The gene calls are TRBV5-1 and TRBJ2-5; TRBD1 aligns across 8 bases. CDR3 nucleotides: TGCGCCAGCAGCACAGGGGGTGGGAAGACCCAGTACTTC. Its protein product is CASSTGGGKTQYF.